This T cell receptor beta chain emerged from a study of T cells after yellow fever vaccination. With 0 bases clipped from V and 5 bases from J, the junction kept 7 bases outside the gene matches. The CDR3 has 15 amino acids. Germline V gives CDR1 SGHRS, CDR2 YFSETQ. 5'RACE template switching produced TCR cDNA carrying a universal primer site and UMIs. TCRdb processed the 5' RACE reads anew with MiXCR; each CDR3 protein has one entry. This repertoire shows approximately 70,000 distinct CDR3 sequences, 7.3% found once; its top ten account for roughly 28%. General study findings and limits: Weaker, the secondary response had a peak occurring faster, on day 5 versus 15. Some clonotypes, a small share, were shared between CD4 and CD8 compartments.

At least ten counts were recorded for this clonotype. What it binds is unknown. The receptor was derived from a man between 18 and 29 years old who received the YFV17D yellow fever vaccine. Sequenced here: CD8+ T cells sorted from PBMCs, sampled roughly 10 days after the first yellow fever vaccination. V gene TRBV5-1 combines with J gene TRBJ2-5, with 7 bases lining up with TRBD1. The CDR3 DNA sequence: TGCGCCAGCAGCTTGGGCGAGACAGGGCGGGAGACCCAGTACTTC. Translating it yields CASSLGETGRETQYF.